The next 7 T cell receptor beta chains were all read from a single sample in a study of blood T cell repertoires in COVID-19. The assay was immunoSEQ multiplex PCR, and TCRdb's table has in-frame clones only and misses some. This sample has about 17,000 clones, with roughly 90% found just once. The sample taken for sequencing was peripheral blood. The receptors here all came from a human donor in a cohort sampled during active COVID-19.

CDR3 bases: TGCGCCAGCAGCTCACTACAGGGGATCTGGGAGACCCAGTACTTC. This translates into CASSSLQGIWETQYF. The V gene is TRBV4-1, the J gene TRBJ2-5; 7 bases are a match to TRBD1. Germline V gene sequence: CDR1 MGHRA, CDR2 YSYEKL. With V trimmed by 5 bases and J by 5 bases, 11 bases remained unmatched. The CDR3 loop spans 15 amino acids.

The chain carries TRBV11-2 and TRBJ2-1; 11 bases agree with TRBD2. CDR3 length: 17 residues. The junction had 14 bases not matched to a gene; V was cut back by 5 bases and J by 8 bases. The germline gives CDR1 SGHAT, CDR2 FQNNGV. In DNA, the CDR3 is TGTGCCAGCAGCCCCGGACTAGCGGGTTCATTTCCCGATGAGCAGTTCTTC. Its translation: CASSPGLAGSFPDEQFF.

The chain uses TRBV19 and TRBJ1-5; TRBD1 matches at 8 bases. The junction had 10 bases not matched to a gene; V was cut back by 2 bases and J by 7 bases. Germline CDR1 LNHDA, CDR2 SQIVND (reference sequence). The CDR3 totals 16 residues. CDR3 nucleotides: TGTGCCAGTAGTATAAGATTTGGACAGGGAATACAGCCCCAGCATTTT. Translated: CASSIRFGQGIQPQHF.

V is TRBV5-1 and J is TRBJ2-7; TRBD1 matches at 7 bases. The CDR3 has 16 residues. Germline V gene sequence: CDR1 SGHRS, CDR2 YFSETQ. J was trimmed by 6 bases and V by 7 bases; bases with no gene match: 19. The CDR3 is CASGLNLQGLDGEQYF. DNA for the CDR3: TGCGCCAGCGGCCTAAACTTACAGGGGCTGGACGGCGAGCAGTACTTC.

The chain recombines TRBV4-2 with TRBJ1-6; no clear D gene. Trimming shortened V by 0 bases and J by 0 bases, and 12 bases separated the two germline ends. Germline lookup yields CDR1 LGHNA and CDR2 YNFKEQ. The CDR3 is made up of 18 amino acids. CDR3 sequence (DNA): TGTGCCAGCAGCCAAGATGTCGGCACTAGCTCCTATAATTCACCCCTCCACTTT. It translates to CASSQDVGTSSYNSPLHF.

The chain carries TRBV10-3 and TRBJ1-1, with D maybe TRBD1 (6 bases). The CDR3 totals 13 residues. Germline-derived CDR1 and CDR2 are ENHRY and SYGVKD. V lost 7 bases, J lost 1 base, and 10 bases lay in between. Here the CDR3 reads CAITGTQNTEAFF. Here the CDR3 DNA reads TGTGCCATCACAGGGACACAGAACACTGAAGCTTTCTTT.

This chain links TRBV19 with TRBJ1-1; tentative D call: TRBD1 (5 bases). This CDR3 comprises 13 residues. The germline CDR1 and CDR2 sequences are LNHDA and SQIVND (reference sequence). V lost 4 bases to trimming and J lost 2 bases, with 8 bases between them. CDR3 DNA: TGTGCCAGTAGTAAACAGGTCAACACTGAAGCTTTCTTT. Its translation: CASSKQVNTEAFF.